Listed here is a single T cell receptor beta chain. Its cognate antigen has yet to be identified. No base quality information exists; no much larger clone differs at one position. Collaborating institutions collected whole blood in K2EDTA tubes following their own protocols. For TCRbeta analysis, collaborators shipped samples in one of three forms: frozen whole blood, isolated PBMCs, or DNA extracted from either of those sample types. The data were taken from a study of blood T cell repertoires in COVID-19 (dated by TCRdb to 2020 to 2021). With regard to the full study: Samples covering the acute and convalescent phases of COVID-19 were provided by collaborators in the United States, Italy and Spain. The prospective study material was composed of cDNA or gDNA derived from T cells, B-cell-depleted T cells, or PBMCs. HLA class I and class II types, where available, came from metadata supplied by the sample provider rather than from assay-based typing. The repertoires were released in a freely available public database intended as a resource for research on the immune response to SARS-CoV-2. The dataset comprised deeply sampled blood TCRbeta repertoires from subjects exposed to, actively infected with, or recovered from COVID-19. A de-identified subject ID, COVID-19 status, age in years and sex were almost always included in the sample metadata. The samples were drawn from the first 160 participants of the ongoing ImmuneRACE study and from some 1,300 subjects provided by 6 global collaborators.

What the authors observed across the whole study: How much clinical and demographic metadata was included differed by source and by participant, and the metadata was provided uncurated.

The immunoSEQ Assay, a bias-controlled multiplex PCR, was used to amplify TCRbeta CDR3 regions from genomic DNA. The paper's data handling went like this. The number of nucleated cells in each sample was estimated by amplification of reference gene primers within the assay. To quantify the absolute abundance of each unique TCRbeta CDR3 rearrangement, sequence reads were collapsed and filtered. For each sample, productive Simpson clonality was calculated as the square root of Simpson's diversity index over productive rearrangements. TCRdb retrieved this table from immuneACCESS and kept in-frame rearrangements only. Not all clones are present; in checked studies, unresolved V genes account for under half, and no reason is known for the remainder. V and J calls and clone size are copied from that table; D and trimming were computed from the DNA. The sample table shows 93,000 or so clones, and approximately 90% are seen once. Just over 3% of the sample lies in the top ten.

Sequences ENHRY (CDR1) and SYGVKD (CDR2) are obtained from the germline V gene. Here V drops 5 bases and J drops 5 bases, and the junction holds 7 bases not matched to any gene. The CDR3 runs 14 residues from the cysteine to the phenylalanine. Kept here is only the CDR3 DNA, which spans 42 bases and is read in frame from base 1. The sequencing sample was made of peripheral blood. The TCR sequence derives from a middle-aged man in a cohort sampled during active COVID-19. The V gene is TRBV10-3 and the J gene is TRBJ2-5; 8 junctional bases match TRBD2. This receptor carries the CDR3 CAISFSRGEETQYF. DNA sequence: TGTGCCATCAGTTTTTCGCGGGGGGAGGAGACCCAGTACTTC.